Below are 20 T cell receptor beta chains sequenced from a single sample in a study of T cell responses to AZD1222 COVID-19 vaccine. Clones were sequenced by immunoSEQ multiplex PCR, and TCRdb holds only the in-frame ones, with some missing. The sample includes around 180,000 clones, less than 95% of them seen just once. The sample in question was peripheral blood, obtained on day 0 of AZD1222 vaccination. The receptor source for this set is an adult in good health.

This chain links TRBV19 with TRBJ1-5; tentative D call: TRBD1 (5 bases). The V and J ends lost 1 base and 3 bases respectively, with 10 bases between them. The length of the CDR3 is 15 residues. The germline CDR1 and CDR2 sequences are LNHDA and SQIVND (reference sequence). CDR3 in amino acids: CASSIGRGDNQPQHF. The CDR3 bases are TGTGCCAGTAGTATAGGTCGGGGGGACAATCAGCCCCAGCATTTT.

The CDR3 spells CAWSVGPFGRSYGYTF. In DNA form, the CDR3 reads TGTGCCTGGAGCGTTGGCCCTTTTGGTAGGTCCTATGGCTACACCTTC. The rearrangement uses TRBV30 and TRBJ1-2; D is undetermined. Deletions cut 3 bases from V and 4 bases from J, with 21 bases between. Germline V lookup: CDR1 GTSNPN, CDR2 SVGIG (reference sequence). This CDR3 contains 16 residues.

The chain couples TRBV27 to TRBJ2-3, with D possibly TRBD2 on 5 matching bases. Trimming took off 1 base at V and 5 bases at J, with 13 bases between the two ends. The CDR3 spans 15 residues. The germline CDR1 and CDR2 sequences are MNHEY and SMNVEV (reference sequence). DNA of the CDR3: TGTGCCAGCAGTTTATGGACTGCAGCACAAGATACGCAGTATTTT. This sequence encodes CASSLWTAAQDTQYF.

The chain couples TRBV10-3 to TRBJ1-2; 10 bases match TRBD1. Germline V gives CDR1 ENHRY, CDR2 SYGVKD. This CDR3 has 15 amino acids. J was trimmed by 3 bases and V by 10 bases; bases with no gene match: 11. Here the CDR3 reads CATRDRGEGHYGYTF. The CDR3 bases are TGTGCCACGAGGGACAGGGGAGAGGGGCACTATGGCTACACCTTC.

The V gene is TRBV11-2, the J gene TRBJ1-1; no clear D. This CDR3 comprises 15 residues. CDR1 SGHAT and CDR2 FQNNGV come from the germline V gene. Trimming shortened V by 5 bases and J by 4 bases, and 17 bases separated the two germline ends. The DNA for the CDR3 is TGTGCCAGCAGCCCTGCTCGCGTACGGGGCACTGAAGCTTTCTTT. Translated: CASSPARVRGTEAFF.

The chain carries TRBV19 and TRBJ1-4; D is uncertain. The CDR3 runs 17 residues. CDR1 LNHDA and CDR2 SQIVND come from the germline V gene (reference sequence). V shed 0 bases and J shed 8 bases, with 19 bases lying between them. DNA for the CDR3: TGTGCCAGTAGTATAGATGATTTTGGCGCCCCAAAAGAAAAACTGTTTTTT. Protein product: CASSIDDFGAPKEKLFF.

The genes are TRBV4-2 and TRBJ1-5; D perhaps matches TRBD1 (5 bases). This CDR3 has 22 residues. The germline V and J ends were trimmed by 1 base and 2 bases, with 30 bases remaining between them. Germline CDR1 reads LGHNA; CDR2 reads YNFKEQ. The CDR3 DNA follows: TGTGCCAGCAGCCAAGGACCCCCCTACGCAGGGTCCTGGGAATCGCGCAATCAGCCCCAGCATTTT. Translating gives CASSQGPPYAGSWESRNQPQHF.

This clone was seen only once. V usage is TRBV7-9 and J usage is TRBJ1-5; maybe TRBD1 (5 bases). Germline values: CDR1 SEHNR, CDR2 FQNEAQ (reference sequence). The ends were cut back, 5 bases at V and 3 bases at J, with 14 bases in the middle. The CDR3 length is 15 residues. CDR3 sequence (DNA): TGTGCCAGCAGCCCCCGTGGAGGGGCCAATCAGCCCCAGCATTTT. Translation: CASSPRGGANQPQHF.

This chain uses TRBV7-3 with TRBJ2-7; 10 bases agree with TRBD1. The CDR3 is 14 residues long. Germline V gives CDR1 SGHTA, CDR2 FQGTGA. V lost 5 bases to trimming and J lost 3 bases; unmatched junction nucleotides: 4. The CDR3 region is CASSLGQGNYEQYF. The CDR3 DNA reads TGTGCCAGCAGCCTGGGACAGGGGAACTACGAGCAGTACTTC.

CDR3 coding DNA: TGTGCCAGCAGTATTACCAGGGGCGCAACTAATGAAAAACTGTTTTTT. Translation gives CASSITRGATNEKLFF. The rearrangement uses TRBV5-8 and TRBJ1-4; maybe TRBD1 (6 bases). Germline-derived CDR1 and CDR2 are SGHTS and YDEGEE. V dropped 5 bases and J dropped 0 bases, with 14 bases sitting between them. The length of the CDR3 is 16 residues.

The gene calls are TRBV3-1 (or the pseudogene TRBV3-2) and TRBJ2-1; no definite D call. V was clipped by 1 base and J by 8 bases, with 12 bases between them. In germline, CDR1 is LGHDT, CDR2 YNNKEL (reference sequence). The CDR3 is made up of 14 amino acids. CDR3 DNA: TGTGCCAGCAGCCAAGTCTTGGCCCTCGATGAGCAGTTCTTC. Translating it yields CASSQVLALDEQFF.

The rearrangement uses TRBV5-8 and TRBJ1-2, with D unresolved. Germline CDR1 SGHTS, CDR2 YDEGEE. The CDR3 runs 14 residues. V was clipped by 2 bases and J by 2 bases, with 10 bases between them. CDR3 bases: TGTGCCAGCAGCTTCTTAGGGAAAAACTATGGCTACACCTTC. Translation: CASSFLGKNYGYTF.

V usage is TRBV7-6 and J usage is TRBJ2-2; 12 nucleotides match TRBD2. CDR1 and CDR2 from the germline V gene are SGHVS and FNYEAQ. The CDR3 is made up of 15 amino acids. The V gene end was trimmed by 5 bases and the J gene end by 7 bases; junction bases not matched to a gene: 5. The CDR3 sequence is CASSKTSGGIGELFF. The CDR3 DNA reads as TGTGCCAGCAGCAAGACTAGCGGGGGAATCGGGGAGCTGTTTTTT.

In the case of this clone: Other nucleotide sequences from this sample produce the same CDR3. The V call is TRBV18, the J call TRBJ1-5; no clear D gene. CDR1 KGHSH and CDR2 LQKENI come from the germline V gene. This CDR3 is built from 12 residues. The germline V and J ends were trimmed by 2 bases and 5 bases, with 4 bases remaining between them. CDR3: CASSPGDQPQHF. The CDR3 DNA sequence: TGTGCCAGCTCACCAGGCGATCAGCCCCAGCATTTT.

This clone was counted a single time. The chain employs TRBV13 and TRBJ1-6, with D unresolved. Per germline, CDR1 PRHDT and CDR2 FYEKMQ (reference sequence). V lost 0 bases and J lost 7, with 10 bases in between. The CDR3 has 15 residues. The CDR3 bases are TGTGCCAGCAGCTTAGGGGGTTCGAAGAATTCACCCCTCCACTTT. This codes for CASSLGGSKNSPLHF.

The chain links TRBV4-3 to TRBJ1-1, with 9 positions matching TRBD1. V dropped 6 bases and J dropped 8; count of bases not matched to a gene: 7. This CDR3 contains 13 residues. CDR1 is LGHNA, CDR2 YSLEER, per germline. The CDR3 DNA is TGCGCCAGCAGTCCCCCGGGACAGGGCGAAGCTTTCTTT. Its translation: CASSPPGQGEAFF.

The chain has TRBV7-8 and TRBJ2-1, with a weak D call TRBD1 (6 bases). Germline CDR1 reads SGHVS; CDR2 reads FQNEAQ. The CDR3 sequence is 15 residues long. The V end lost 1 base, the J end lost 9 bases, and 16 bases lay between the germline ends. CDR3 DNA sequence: TGTGCCAGCAGCTTAGTGGACAGCCCCTATTTTGAGCAGTTCTTC. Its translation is CASSLVDSPYFEQFF.

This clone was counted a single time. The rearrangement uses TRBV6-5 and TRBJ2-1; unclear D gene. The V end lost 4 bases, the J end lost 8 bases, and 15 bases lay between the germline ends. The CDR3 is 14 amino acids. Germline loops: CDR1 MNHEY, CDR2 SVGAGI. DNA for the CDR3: TGTGCCAGCAGTTCCTTGACGCGTAGGGATGAGCAGTTCTTC. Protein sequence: CASSSLTRRDEQFF.

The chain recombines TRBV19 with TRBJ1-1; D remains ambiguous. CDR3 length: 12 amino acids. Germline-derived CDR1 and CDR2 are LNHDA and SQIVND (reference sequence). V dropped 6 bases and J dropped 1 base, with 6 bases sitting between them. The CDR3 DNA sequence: TGTGCCAGTAGCCCATGGAACACTGAAGCTTTCTTT. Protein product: CASSPWNTEAFF.

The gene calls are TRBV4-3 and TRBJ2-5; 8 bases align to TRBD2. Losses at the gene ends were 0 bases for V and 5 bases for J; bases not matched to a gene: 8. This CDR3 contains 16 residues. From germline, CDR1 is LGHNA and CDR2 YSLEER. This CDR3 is CASSQEVGGARETQYF. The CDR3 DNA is TGCGCCAGCAGCCAAGAAGTCGGGGGGGCGCGGGAGACCCAGTACTTC.